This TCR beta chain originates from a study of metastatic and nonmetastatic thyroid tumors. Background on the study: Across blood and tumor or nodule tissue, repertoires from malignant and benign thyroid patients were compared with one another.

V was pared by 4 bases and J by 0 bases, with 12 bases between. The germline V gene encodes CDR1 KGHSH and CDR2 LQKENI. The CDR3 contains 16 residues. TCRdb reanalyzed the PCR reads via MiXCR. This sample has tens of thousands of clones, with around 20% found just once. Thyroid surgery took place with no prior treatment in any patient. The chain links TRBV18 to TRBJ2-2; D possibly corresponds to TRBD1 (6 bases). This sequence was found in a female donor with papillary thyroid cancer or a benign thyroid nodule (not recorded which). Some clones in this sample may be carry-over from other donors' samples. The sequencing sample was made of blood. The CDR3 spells CASSHYRDTNTGELFF. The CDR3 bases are TGTGCCAGCTCACACTACAGGGACACGAACACCGGGGAGCTGTTTTTT.